This T cell receptor beta chain emerged from a study of cytomegalovirus exposure and HLA in healthy donors. Details on this clone: At one of its ends the junction is not consistent with the germline gene, which may arise from a read error.

Germline loops: CDR1 SEHNR, CDR2 FQNEAQ (reference sequence). The CDR3 length is 12 residues. The PCR was carried out with 60 Vbeta primers and 13 Jbeta primers. Sequencing was performed with immunoSEQ multiplex PCR; in TCRdb, only in-frame clones are kept and a portion is missing. This sample has approximately 100,000 clones, with around 73% found just once. Material for sequencing was PBMCs. This chain joins TRBV7-9 and TRBJ1-1; D unresolved. The TCR originated in a female donor in good health and CMV-seronegative. The CDR3 nucleotides read TGTTCCAGCAGCTCGGAGTTGGCTGAAGCTTTCTTT. It encodes CSSSSELAEAFF. Combining the CDR3 with reference TRBV7-9 and TRBJ1-1 gives the whole variable domain DTGVSQNPRHKITKRGQNVTFRCDPISEHNRLYWYRQTLGQGPEFLTYFQNEAQLEKSRLLSDRFSAERPKGSFSTLEIQRTEQGDSAMYLCSSSSELAEAFFGQGTRLTVV.